Listed below are T cell receptor beta chains from one sample, sequenced in a study of T cells after yellow fever vaccination. TCRdb called the 5' RACE reads again in MiXCR, with one record for every CDR3 protein. The repertoire holds some 260,000 distinct CDR3 sequences, with about 5% as singletons. Sequenced material: CD4+ T cells sorted from PBMCs, taken on the day of the yellow fever booster vaccination. The source is a man aged 18 to 35 who received the YFV17D yellow fever vaccine. Both conserved end residues are part of each CDR3. A D gene is named only where the DNA matches it firmly. Expanded clones get a size class; other rows say once, few or many, or leave the size out.

clone_size | j_call | v_call | d_call | cdr3_nt | cdr3_aa
few | TRBJ1-5 | TRBV7-2 | NA | TGTGCCAGCAGCTTGACTCCTCATCGGGGTCAGCCCCAGCATTTT | CASSLTPHRGQPQHF
few | TRBJ1-2 | TRBV6-2/TRBV6-3 | NA | TGTGCCAGCAGTTTCGGCCTGGGCAGGGAAGACGGCTACACCTTC | CASSFGLGREDGYTF
many | TRBJ1-1 | TRBV5-1 | NA | TGCGCCAGCAGCCCCCTGGGGGGGAGCACTGAAGCTTTCTTT | CASSPLGGSTEAFF
few | TRBJ1-1 | TRBV7-9 | NA | TGTGCCAGCAGGGCAAATGTAGGGGACACTGAAGCTTTCTTT | CASRANVGDTEAFF
many | TRBJ1-4 | TRBV6-1 | NA | TGTGCCAGCAGTAGGGACGACAATGAAAAACTGTTTTTT | CASSRDDNEKLFF
few | TRBJ2-3 | TRBV4-1 | NA | TGCGCCAGCAGCCAACAATTTCGACCAGATACGCAGTATTTT | CASSQQFRPDTQYF
many | TRBJ2-3 | TRBV7-2 | NA | TGTGCCAGCAGCGTACCAGGGGAACGAGATACGCAGTATTTT | CASSVPGERDTQYF
many | TRBJ2-3 | TRBV5-6 | NA | TGTGCCAGCAGCCTACCCATCCCCACAGATACGCAGTATTTT | CASSLPIPTDTQYF
many | TRBJ1-1 | TRBV5-1 | NA | TGCGCCAGCAGCTTGGGACAGACTGAAGCTTTCTTT | CASSLGQTEAFF
many | TRBJ2-2 | TRBV5-1 | TRBD1 | TGCGCCAGCAGCTTCGACAGGGCGGTGAACACCGGGGAGCTGTTTTTT | CASSFDRAVNTGELFF
many | TRBJ2-1 | TRBV10-3 | TRBD1 | TGTGCCATCAGTGAGGCCTCGACAGGGCAGGAGCAGTTCTTC | CAISEASTGQEQFF
NA | TRBJ2-7 | TRBV7-9 | NA | TGTGCCAGCAGCTTTGGGGACTACGAGCAGTACTTC | CASSFGDYEQYF
few | TRBJ2-1 | TRBV11-3 | NA | TGTGCCAGCAGCTTAGAAGACGGCAATGAGCAGTTCTTC | CASSLEDGNEQFF
many | TRBJ2-7 | TRBV4-2 | TRBD1 | TGTGCCAGCAGCCAAGCAGGGACAGAGGCCTACGAGCAGTACTTC | CASSQAGTEAYEQYF
many | TRBJ2-1 | TRBV4-3 | NA | TGCGCCAGCAGCCAAGAAGGGGGGACCACCCATAATGAGCAGTTCTTC | CASSQEGGTTHNEQFF
NA | TRBJ1-2 | TRBV6-5 | NA | TGTGCCAGCAGCCCCGGCGGCAGGGTCGATGGCTACACCTTC | CASSPGGRVDGYTF
NA | TRBJ2-3 | TRBV7-2 | NA | TGTGCCAGCAGCTCAGGACAGTACACAGATACGCAGTATTTT | CASSSGQYTDTQYF
many | TRBJ2-1 | TRBV20-1 | NA | TGCAGTGCTAAGCCGACATCCCTGGGGGAGCAGTTCTTC | CSAKPTSLGEQFF
few | TRBJ1-2 | TRBV6-2/TRBV6-3 | NA | TGTGCCAGCAGTGGCCCGGTTAATGATGGCTACACCTTC | CASSGPVNDGYTF
many | TRBJ2-1 | TRBV12-3/TRBV12-4 | NA | TGTGCCAGCAGTTTAGTAGGGCGAATTTCCTACAATGAGCAGTTCTTC | CASSLVGRISYNEQFF
many | TRBJ1-1 | TRBV5-1 | NA | TGCGCCAGCAGCTTGGGAGCGGGGGCCGGCACTGAAGCTTTCTTT | CASSLGAGAGTEAFF
NA | TRBJ2-3 | TRBV28 | TRBD2 | TGTGCCAGCAGTTTCTCTCGGACTAGCGGGGGAGTCACAGATACGCAGTATTTT | CASSFSRTSGGVTDTQYF
few | TRBJ2-1 | TRBV20-1 | TRBD2 | TGCAGTGCTAGAGATCAGCGGGGGGCCAATGAGCAGTTCTTC | CSARDQRGANEQFF
many | TRBJ2-1 | TRBV20-1 | NA | TGCAGTGCTAGAGAATGGGGACTTAGCTCCTACAATGAGCAGTTCTTC | CSAREWGLSSYNEQFF
NA | TRBJ1-1 | TRBV6-2/TRBV6-3 | NA | TGTGCCAGCAGTTACTTTTCGGCAGGGGATAGGGGCACTGAAGCTTTCTTT | CASSYFSAGDRGTEAFF
NA | TRBJ2-3 | TRBV4-1 | TRBD2 | TGCGCCAGCAGCCCCAGCGGGGGCAGCACAGATACGCAGTATTTT | CASSPSGGSTDTQYF
many | TRBJ2-2 | TRBV5-1 | NA | TGCGCCAGCAGCTTGGCCGTGGGGAGCACCGGGGAGCTGTTTTTT | CASSLAVGSTGELFF
many | TRBJ2-6 | TRBV5-1 | NA | TGCGCCAGCAGCTTTGGAGACCGCTCTGGGGCCAACGTCCTGACTTTC | CASSFGDRSGANVLTF
many | TRBJ2-7 | TRBV6-2/TRBV6-3 | NA | TGTGCCAGCAGTTACGAGAGCAGGGGCTACGAGCAGTACTTC | CASSYESRGYEQYF
NA | TRBJ2-2 | TRBV12-3/TRBV12-4 | NA | TGTGCCAGCAGTTTAGGTGTAGGTTCCCACACCGGGGAGCTGTTTTTT | CASSLGVGSHTGELFF
NA | TRBJ2-5 | TRBV7-8 | NA | TGTGCCAGCAGCTTAGATCCAGGCGCAGAGACCCAGTACTTC | CASSLDPGAETQYF
NA | TRBJ1-5 | TRBV7-8 | NA | TGTGCCAGCAGTGAGTGGGGCGCGGAACAGCCCCAGCATTTT | CASSEWGAEQPQHF
NA | TRBJ2-1 | TRBV19 | TRBD1 | TGTGCCAGTAGTCTCCGGGACAGAGACAATGAGCAGTTCTTC | CASSLRDRDNEQFF
many | TRBJ1-6 | TRBV7-8 | NA | TGTGCCAGCAGCTTAGCTGGCGAGACCCTCCACTTT | CASSLAGETLHF
NA | TRBJ1-6 | TRBV7-2 | NA | TGTGCCAGCAGCTTGCTGGACGGATCCTATAATTCACCCCTCCACTTT | CASSLLDGSYNSPLHF
many | TRBJ1-1 | TRBV7-9 | NA | TGTGCCAGCAGGTTGAACACTGAAGCTTTCTTT | CASRLNTEAFF
few | TRBJ2-5 | TRBV21-1 | NA | TGTGCCAGCAGCAATTCAGGGACAGGGTTAGAGACCCAGTACTTC | CASSNSGTGLETQYF
NA | TRBJ1-5 | TRBV3-1 | NA | TGTGCCAGCAGCCAAGCGGTCGATCAGCCCCAGCATTTT | CASSQAVDQPQHF
NA | TRBJ1-5 | TRBV19 | NA | TGTGCCAGTAGTATTGGCACAGGGTGGAGGCCCCAGCATTTT | CASSIGTGWRPQHF
few | TRBJ1-4 | TRBV7-9 | NA | TGTGCCAGCAGCTCGTCCGCAACTAATGAAAAACTGTTTTTT | CASSSSATNEKLFF
many | TRBJ2-2 | TRBV11-2 | NA | TGTGCCAGCAGGAAAATAAAAGGACGACCGAACACCGGGGAGCTGTTTTTT | CASRKIKGRPNTGELFF
NA | TRBJ2-1 | TRBV4-3 | NA | TGCGCCAGCAGCCAAGGTCCGATGAGCTCCTACAATGAGCAGTTCTTC | CASSQGPMSSYNEQFF
many | TRBJ2-5 | TRBV5-1 | TRBD1 | TGCGCCAGCAGCTTGGGGGGACAGCCGGGAGAGACCCAGTACTTC | CASSLGGQPGETQYF
many | TRBJ2-1 | TRBV24-1 | TRBD1 | TGTGCCACCAGTGTAAACAGGGGGCGAAATGAGCAGTTCTTC | CATSVNRGRNEQFF
many | TRBJ1-5 | TRBV20-1 | NA | TGCAGTGCTACCCCGGACCCCCGGAATCAGCCCCAGCATTTT | CSATPDPRNQPQHF
many | TRBJ2-3 | TRBV7-3 | TRBD1 | TGTGCCAGCAGCGGGACAGGGGCGGATACGCAGTATTTT | CASSGTGADTQYF
NA | TRBJ2-7 | TRBV12-3/TRBV12-4 | NA | TGTGCCAGCAGTGAAGCACCTAGCGACTCCTACGAGCAGTACTTC | CASSEAPSDSYEQYF
few | TRBJ2-3 | TRBV5-1 | TRBD1 | TGCGCCAGCAGCCCAAGCCGGGACAGGGGAGATACGCAGTATTTT | CASSPSRDRGDTQYF
NA | TRBJ2-7 | TRBV29-1 | NA | TGCAGCGTAGCTACAGGGCTAGAGTCCTACGAGCAGTACTTC | CSVATGLESYEQYF
NA | TRBJ2-1 | TRBV5-6 | NA | TGTGCCAGCAGCTTGGTCGGAGGGGCCCGAGGGTACAATGAGCAGTTCTTC | CASSLVGGARGYNEQFF
NA | TRBJ2-1 | TRBV11-2 | NA | TGTGCCAGCACCACATCAGGTTCCCAGGACAATGAGCAGTTCTTC | CASTTSGSQDNEQFF
NA | TRBJ2-5 | TRBV7-9 | NA | TGTGCCAGCAGCCCACGAGCAGGGCAAGAGACCCAGTACTTC | CASSPRAGQETQYF
many | TRBJ2-1 | TRBV29-1 | NA | TGCAGCGGGGGGGTGGATGAGCAGTTCTTC | CSGGVDEQFF
NA | TRBJ2-6 | TRBV18 | NA | TGTGCCAGCTCACCACCGAGGAGCTCTGGGGCCAACGTCCTGACTTTC | CASSPPRSSGANVLTF
NA | TRBJ2-4 | TRBV15 | NA | TGTGCCACCAGCAGAGACAAAAACATTCAGTACTTC | CATSRDKNIQYF
once | TRBJ2-6 | TRBV20-1 | TRBD2 | TGCAGTGCTAGAGATCTCGGGAGGAGGGCTGGGGCCAACGTCCTGAATTTC | CSARDLGRRAGANVLNF
NA | TRBJ1-1 | TRBV6-5 | NA | TGTGCCAGCAGTAACTTCCGGGAGACTGAAGCTTTCTTT | CASSNFRETEAFF
many | TRBJ2-3 | TRBV9 | TRBD2 | TGTGCCAGCAGCGTAGGACTAGCGGGGGCCTCGACAGATACGCAGTATTTT | CASSVGLAGASTDTQYF